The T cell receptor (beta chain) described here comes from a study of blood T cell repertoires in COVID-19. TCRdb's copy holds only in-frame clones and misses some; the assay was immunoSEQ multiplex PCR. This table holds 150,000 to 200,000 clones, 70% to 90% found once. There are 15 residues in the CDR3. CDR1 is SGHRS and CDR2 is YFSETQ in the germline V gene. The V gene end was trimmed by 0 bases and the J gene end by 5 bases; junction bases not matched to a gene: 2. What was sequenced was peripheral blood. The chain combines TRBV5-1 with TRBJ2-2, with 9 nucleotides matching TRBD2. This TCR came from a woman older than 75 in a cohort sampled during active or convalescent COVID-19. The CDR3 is CASSLASGTTGELFF. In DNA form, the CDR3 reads TGCGCCAGCAGCTTGGCTAGCGGGACAACCGGGGAGCTGTTTTTT.